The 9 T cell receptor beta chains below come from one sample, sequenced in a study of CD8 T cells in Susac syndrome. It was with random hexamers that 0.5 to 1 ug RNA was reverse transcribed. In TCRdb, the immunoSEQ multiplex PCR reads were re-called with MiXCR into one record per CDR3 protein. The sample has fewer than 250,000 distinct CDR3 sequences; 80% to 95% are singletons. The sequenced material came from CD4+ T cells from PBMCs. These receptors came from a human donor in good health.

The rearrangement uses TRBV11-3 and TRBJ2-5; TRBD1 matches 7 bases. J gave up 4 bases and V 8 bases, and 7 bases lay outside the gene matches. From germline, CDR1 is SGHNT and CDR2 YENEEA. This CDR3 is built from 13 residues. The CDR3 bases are TGTGCCAGCCGACAGGGACCGGGAGAGACCCAGTACTTC. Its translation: CASRQGPGETQYF.

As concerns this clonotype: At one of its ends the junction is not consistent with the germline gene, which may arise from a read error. The DNA of the CDR3 is TGTGCTAGCAGCTTCAACGGCCAGGGGGCGGGAGAGACCCAGTACTTC. Residues: CASSFNGQGAGETQYF. This chain uses TRBV7-7 with TRBJ2-5; 8 nucleotides align to TRBD1. The CDR3 is 16 residues long. Germline loops: CDR1 SSHAT, CDR2 FNYEAQ (reference sequence).

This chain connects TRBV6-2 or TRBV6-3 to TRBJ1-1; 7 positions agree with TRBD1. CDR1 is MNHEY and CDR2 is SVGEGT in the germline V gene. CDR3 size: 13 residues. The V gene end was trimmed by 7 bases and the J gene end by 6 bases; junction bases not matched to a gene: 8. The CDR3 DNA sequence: TGTGCCAGCATCCAGGCAGGGGGGGCTGAAGCTTTCTTT. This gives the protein CASIQAGGAEAFF.

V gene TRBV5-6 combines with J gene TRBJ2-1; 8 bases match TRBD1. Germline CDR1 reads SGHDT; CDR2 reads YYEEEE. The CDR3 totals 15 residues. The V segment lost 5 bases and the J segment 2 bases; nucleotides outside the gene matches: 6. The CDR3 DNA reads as TGTGCCAGCAGAGGGGCAGGGGGCCCCTACAATGAGCAGTTCTTC. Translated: CASRGAGGPYNEQFF.

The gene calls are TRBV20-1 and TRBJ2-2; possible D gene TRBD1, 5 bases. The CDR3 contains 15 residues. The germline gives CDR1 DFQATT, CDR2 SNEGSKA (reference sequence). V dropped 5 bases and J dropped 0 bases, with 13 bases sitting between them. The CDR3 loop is CSAYDRRANTGELFF. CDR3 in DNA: TGCAGTGCTTACGACAGACGCGCGAACACCGGGGAGCTGTTTTTT.

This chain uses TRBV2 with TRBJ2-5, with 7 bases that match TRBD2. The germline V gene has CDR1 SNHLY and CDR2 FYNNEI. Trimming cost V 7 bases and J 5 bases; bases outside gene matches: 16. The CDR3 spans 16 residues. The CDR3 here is CASNSWPGGNEETQYF. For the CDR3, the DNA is TGTGCCAGCAATTCATGGCCCGGGGGGAATGAGGAGACCCAGTACTTC. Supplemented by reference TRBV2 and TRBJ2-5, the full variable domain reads EPEVTQTPSHQVTQMGQEVILRCVPISNHLYFYWYRQILGQKVEFLVSFYNNEISEKSEIFDDQFSVERPDGSNFTLKIRSTKLEDSAMYFCASNSWPGGNEETQYFGPGTRLLVL.

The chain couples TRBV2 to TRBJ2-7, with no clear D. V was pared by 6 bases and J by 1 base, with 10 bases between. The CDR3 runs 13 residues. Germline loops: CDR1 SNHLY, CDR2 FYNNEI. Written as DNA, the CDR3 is TGTGCCAGCAGGACCTCGGCGTCCTACGAGCAGTACTTC. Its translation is CASRTSASYEQYF.

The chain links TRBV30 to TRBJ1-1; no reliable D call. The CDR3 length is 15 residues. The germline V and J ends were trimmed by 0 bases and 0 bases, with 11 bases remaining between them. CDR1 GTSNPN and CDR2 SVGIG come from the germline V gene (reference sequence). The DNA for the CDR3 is TGTGCCTGGAGTGTATATCGGGTTTTGAACACTGAAGCTTTCTTT. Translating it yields CAWSVYRVLNTEAFF.

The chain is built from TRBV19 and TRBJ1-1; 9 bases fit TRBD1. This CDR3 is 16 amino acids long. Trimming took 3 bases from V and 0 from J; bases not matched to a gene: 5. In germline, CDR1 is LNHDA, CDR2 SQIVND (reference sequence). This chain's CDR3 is CASSIGTGRVNTEAFF. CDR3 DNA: TGTGCCAGTAGTATTGGGACAGGGCGGGTGAACACTGAAGCTTTCTTT.